The 3 T cell receptor beta chains reported below all come from one sample, sequenced in a study of shared clonotypes between healthy human individuals. Clones were read by immunoSEQ multiplex PCR, and TCRdb kept only the in-frame ones, dropping some. The table has hundreds of thousands of clones, 90% to 97% seen once; the top ten hold less than 0.12%. Terminally differentiated effector memory CD45RA+ cells were excluded by CCR7 positive selection of CD45RO-negative cells. The sequenced sample consisted of naive CD8+ T cells sorted from blood. These receptors were collected from a woman in her thirties in good health.

V usage is TRBV4-1 and J usage is TRBJ2-4; D is possibly TRBD1 (5 bases). Germline V gives CDR1 MGHRA, CDR2 YSYEKL. Deletions cut 2 bases from V and 5 bases from J, with 19 bases between. This CDR3 is built from 17 residues. This chain's CDR3 is CASSQISQGGAENIQYF. In DNA form, the CDR3 reads TGCGCCAGCAGCCAAATTTCCCAGGGTGGTGCCGAAAACATTCAGTACTTC.

The V call is TRBV9, the J call TRBJ2-3, with TRBD2 as a possible D gene (6 bases). The ends were cut back, 0 bases at V and 6 bases at J, with 14 bases in the middle. Germline CDR1 is SGDLS and CDR2 is YYNGEE. This CDR3 region has 15 residues. CDR3 loop: CASSVEGGEEDTQYF. The CDR3 nucleotides are TGTGCCAGCAGCGTAGAAGGAGGGGAGGAGGATACGCAGTATTTT.

The chain carries TRBV6-1 and TRBJ1-1, with D maybe TRBD1 (5 bases). Trimming removed 4 bases from V and 4 bases from J, with 16 bases in between. CDR1 is MNHNS, CDR2 SASEGT, per germline. The CDR3 runs 15 residues. The CDR3 sequence is CASSVGGGWFTEAFF. The CDR3 nucleotides read TGTGCCAGCAGTGTAGGTGGGGGGTGGTTCACTGAAGCTTTCTTT.